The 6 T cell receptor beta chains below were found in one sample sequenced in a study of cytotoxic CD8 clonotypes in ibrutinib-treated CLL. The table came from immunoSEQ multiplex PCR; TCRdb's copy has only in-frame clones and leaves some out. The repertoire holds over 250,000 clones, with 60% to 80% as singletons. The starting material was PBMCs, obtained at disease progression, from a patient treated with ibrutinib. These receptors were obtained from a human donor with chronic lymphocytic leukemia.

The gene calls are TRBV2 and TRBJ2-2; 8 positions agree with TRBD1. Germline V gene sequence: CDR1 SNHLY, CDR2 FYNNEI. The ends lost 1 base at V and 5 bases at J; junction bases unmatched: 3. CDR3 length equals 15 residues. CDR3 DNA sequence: TGTGCCAGCAGTGAAGGCAGGGGGCAGACCGGGGAGCTGTTTTTT. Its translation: CASSEGRGQTGELFF.

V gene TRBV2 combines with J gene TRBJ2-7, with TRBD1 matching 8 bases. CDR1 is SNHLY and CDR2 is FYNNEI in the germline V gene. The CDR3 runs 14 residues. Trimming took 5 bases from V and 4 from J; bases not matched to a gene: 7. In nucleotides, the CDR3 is TGTGCCAGCAGTCCCGACAGGGGAAGTTACGAGCAGTACTTC. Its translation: CASSPDRGSYEQYF.

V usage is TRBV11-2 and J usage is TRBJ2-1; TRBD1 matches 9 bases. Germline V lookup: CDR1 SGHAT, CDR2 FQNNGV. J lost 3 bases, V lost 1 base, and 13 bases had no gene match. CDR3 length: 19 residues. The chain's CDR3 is CASSLGSSVGTGIYNEQFF. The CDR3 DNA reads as TGTGCCAGCAGCTTAGGGAGTTCTGTCGGGACAGGGATCTACAATGAGCAGTTCTTC.

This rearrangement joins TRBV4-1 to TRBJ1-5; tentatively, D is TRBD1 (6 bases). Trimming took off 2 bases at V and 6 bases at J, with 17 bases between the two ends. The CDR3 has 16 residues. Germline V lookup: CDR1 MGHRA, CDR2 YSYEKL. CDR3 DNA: TGCGCCAGCAGCCAATTCCCGGGGGGGGGCCTTCAGCCCCAGCATTTT. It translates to CASSQFPGGGLQPQHF.

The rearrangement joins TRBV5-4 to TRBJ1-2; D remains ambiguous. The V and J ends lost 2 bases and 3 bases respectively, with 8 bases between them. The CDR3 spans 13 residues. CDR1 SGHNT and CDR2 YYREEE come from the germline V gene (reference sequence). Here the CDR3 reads CASSFDSDYGYTF. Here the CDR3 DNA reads TGTGCCAGCAGCTTTGATTCGGACTATGGCTACACCTTC. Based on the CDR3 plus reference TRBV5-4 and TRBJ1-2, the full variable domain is ETGVTQSPTHLIKTRGQQVTLRCSSQSGHNTVSWYQQALGQGPQFIFQYYREEENGRGNFPPRFSGLQFPNYSSELNVNALELDDSALYLCASSFDSDYGYTFGSGTRLTVV.

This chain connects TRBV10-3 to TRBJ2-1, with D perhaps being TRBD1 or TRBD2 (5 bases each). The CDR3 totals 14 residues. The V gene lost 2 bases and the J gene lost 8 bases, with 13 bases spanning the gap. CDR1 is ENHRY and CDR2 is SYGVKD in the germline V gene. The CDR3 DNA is TGTGCCATCAGTGAGGGGGGACGGGCCTATGAGCAGTTCTTC. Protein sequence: CAISEGGRAYEQFF.